What follows describes a single T cell receptor beta chain. Its antigen is not known. Using a J-beta primer mix together with a sample-barcoded 5' primer, a second PCR was run for roughly 6 to 11 cycles. Sequencing of every sample gave 3 million or more CDR3-containing paired-end reads. TCRdb recomputed calls from the 5' RACE reads with MiXCR, one row per CDR3 protein. The sample lists 700,000 to 950,000 distinct CDR3 sequences, approximately 43% seen once, with approximately 22% in the top ten. This entry is derived from a study of blood T cells in healthy people across ages. In the study overall: When template switching was applied, about one barcoded beta molecule was captured per two T cells. Whole-study findings and limits: Older age coincided with a roughly linear decline in TCR beta diversity per million T cells.

CDR3 size: 16 residues. The V gene's germline CDR1 is SGHRS and CDR2 YFSETQ. The V segment lost 3 bases and the J segment 1 base; nucleotides outside the gene matches: 7. The clonotype originates from a woman in her fifties or sixties in good health. What was sequenced was blood. The chain carries TRBV5-1 and TRBJ1-1; the match to TRBD1 covers 9 bases. The CDR3 reads CASSSSGDRANTEAFF. CDR3 DNA sequence: TGCGCCAGCAGCTCCAGCGGGGACAGGGCGAACACTGAAGCTTTCTTT.